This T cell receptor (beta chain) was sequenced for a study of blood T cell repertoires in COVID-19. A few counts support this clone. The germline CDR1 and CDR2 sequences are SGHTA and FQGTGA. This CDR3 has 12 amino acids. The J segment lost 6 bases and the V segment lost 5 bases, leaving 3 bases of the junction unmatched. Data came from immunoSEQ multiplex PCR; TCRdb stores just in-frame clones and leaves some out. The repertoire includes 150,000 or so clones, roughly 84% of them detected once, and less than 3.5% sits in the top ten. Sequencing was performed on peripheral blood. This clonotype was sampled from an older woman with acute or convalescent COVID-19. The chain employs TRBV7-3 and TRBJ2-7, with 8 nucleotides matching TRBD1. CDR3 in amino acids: CASSLTGGEQYF. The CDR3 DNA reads TGTGCCAGCAGCCTCACAGGGGGCGAGCAGTACTTC.